This T cell receptor (beta chain) was retrieved from a study of graft-versus-host responses after intestinal transplantation. Study information: Each patient got anti-thymocyte globulin induction, then tacrolimus and steroids for about 3 years. Study-wide points: GvH clone levels peaked in circulation, and this peak was associated with early post-transplant HvG declines. Across patients carrying graft-donor T cell macrochimerism, allografts held high graft-versus-host to host-versus-graft clonal ratios. Ileal or blood samples showed some GvH clones first, and such clones were also found in recipient marrow.

In the case of this clone: As yet, its antigen is unknown.

The germline gives CDR1 SGHRS, CDR2 YFSETQ. The CDR3 covers 11 residues. Trimming left V 2 bases short and J 4 bases short, with 4 bases between. Here immunoSEQ multiplex PCR was the method, and the copy in TCRdb shows in-frame clones only, minus some. The sample holds roughly 98,000 clones, over 80% seen once. V and J are TRBV5-1 and TRBJ2-7; D call uncertain. The receptor comes from a human donor who was the organ donor for an intestinal transplant. The sequencing used unstimulated CD8+ T cells sorted from spleen or lymph node cells, collected before transplant. CDR3 DNA sequence: TGCGCCAGCAGCTTTTATTACGAGCAGTACTTC. Its translation is CASSFYYEQYF.